These 10 T cell receptor beta chains share one sample of origin, sequenced in a study of blood T cell repertoires in COVID-19. TCRdb's copy holds only in-frame clones and misses some; the assay was immunoSEQ multiplex PCR. The table lists some 38,000 clones, approximately 86% of them singletons. The sample was peripheral blood. These receptors all stem from a man aged 50 to 59 with active COVID-19.

This clone came up once. The chain recombines TRBV29-1 with TRBJ2-3; a weak D match, TRBD1 (5 bases). The germline CDR1 and CDR2 sequences are SQVTM and ANQGSEA. The V and J ends lost 1 base and 6 bases respectively, with 26 bases between them. The CDR3 consists of 18 residues. The CDR3 loop reads CSVEVLPRVGLLGDTQYF. The CDR3 DNA is TGCAGCGTTGAAGTTCTGCCACGAGTGGGGCTCCTTGGGGATACGCAGTATTTT.

The V and J genes are TRBV5-5 and TRBJ2-1, with 7 bases fitting TRBD2. With V trimmed by 3 bases and J by 6 bases, 6 bases remained unmatched. There are 14 residues in the CDR3. CDR1 is SGHKS, CDR2 YYEKEE, per germline (reference sequence). CDR3 residues: CASSWEGRVNEQFF. The CDR3 DNA reads TGTGCCAGCAGCTGGGAGGGGAGGGTCAATGAGCAGTTCTTC.

The chain joins TRBV6-5 to TRBJ1-5; 11 bases match TRBD1. V lost 0 bases and J lost 10; bases outside the gene matches: 8. CDR3 length: 16 residues. The germline gives CDR1 MNHEY, CDR2 SVGAGI. The CDR3 bases are TGTGCCAGCAGTTACTCGAATAAAGGACAGGGGGCCCCCCAGCATTTT. Protein: CASSYSNKGQGAPQHF.

The V call is TRBV12-3 or TRBV12-4, the J call TRBJ1-4; 10 nucleotides match TRBD1. The CDR3 spans 13 residues. Losses at the gene ends were 6 bases for V and 7 bases for J; bases not matched to a gene: 2. This chain's CDR3 is CASRGQGTEKLFF. CDR3 bases: TGTGCCAGCAGGGGACAGGGGACTGAAAAACTGTTTTTT.

This chain joins TRBV5-1 and TRBJ1-4; no definite D call. The CDR3 runs to 15 residues. V dropped 4 bases and J dropped 5 bases, with 15 bases sitting between them. Per the germline V gene, CDR1 is SGHRS and CDR2 is YFSETQ. The CDR3 sequence: CASSPILGSNEKLFF. CDR3 DNA: TGCGCCAGCAGCCCCATCCTAGGTTCAAATGAAAAACTGTTTTTT.

This chain uses TRBV7-6 with TRBJ1-5; unclear D gene. Looked up from germline, CDR1 is SGHVS and CDR2 is FNYEAQ. The CDR3 runs to 15 residues. V lost 1 base to trimming and J lost 9 bases, with 16 bases between them. CDR3 residues: CASSLGEAIGGPQHF. Here the CDR3 DNA reads TGTGCCAGCAGCTTAGGGGAGGCGATCGGAGGGCCCCAGCATTTT.

The chain combines TRBV28 with TRBJ1-2, with a weak D call TRBD1 (5 bases). Trimming removed 4 bases from V and 0 bases from J, with 9 bases in between. The V gene's germline CDR1 is MDHEN and CDR2 SYDVKM. This CDR3 contains 14 residues. Here the CDR3 DNA reads TGTGCCAGCAGTTCCGGGGGGGCTAACTATGGCTACACCTTC. It encodes CASSSGGANYGYTF.

This rearrangement joins TRBV15 to TRBJ2-3; no clear D. This CDR3 is built from 12 residues. CDR1 LNHNV and CDR2 YYDKDF come from the germline V gene (reference sequence). V shed 1 base and J shed 6 bases, with 5 bases lying between them. CDR3 residues: CATSRARDTQYF. CDR3 DNA: TGTGCCACCAGCAGAGCGAGGGATACGCAGTATTTT.

The J gene is TRBJ2-7, the V gene TRBV5-6, with TRBD1 matching over 10 bases. Unmatched junction bases numbered 1, after V lost 2 bases and J lost 2 bases. CDR3 size: 14 residues. Germline CDR1 and CDR2: SGHDT and YYEEEE. CDR3 loop: CASSLGQGAYEQYF. As DNA, the CDR3 is TGTGCCAGCAGCTTAGGACAGGGGGCCTACGAGCAGTACTTC.

This clone appeared a few times. The genes are TRBV27 and TRBJ2-7; weak D call: TRBD1 (5 bases). The CDR3 has 15 residues. CDR1 is MNHEY and CDR2 is SMNVEV in the germline V gene (reference sequence). The germline V and J ends were trimmed by 4 bases and 4 bases, with 17 bases remaining between them. The CDR3, as DNA: TGTGCCAGCAGTTACGCAGCAGGGCCCAAGTACGAGCAGTACTTC. This gives the protein CASSYAAGPKYEQYF.